This T cell receptor (beta chain) was retrieved from a study of T cell changes during pregnancy in multiple sclerosis. Clones were sequenced by immunoSEQ multiplex PCR, and TCRdb holds only the in-frame ones, with some missing. The repertoire has fewer than 85,000 clones, around 92% of them found once; the top ten carry less than 3.5%. The V gene lost 0 bases and the J gene lost 3 bases, with 8 bases spanning the gap. Germline V gene sequence: CDR1 LNHNV, CDR2 YYDKDF (reference sequence). This CDR3 contains 14 residues. The gene calls are TRBV15 and TRBJ1-1; the D is unclear. The TCR comes from a female donor in good health, enrolled as a control in a pregnancy study. Sequencing used peripheral blood, obtained in the third trimester of pregnancy. CDR3 region: CATSREPRDTEAFF. CDR3 nucleotide sequence: TGTGCCACCAGCAGAGAACCACGGGACACTGAAGCTTTCTTT.